Given below is one TCR beta chain in context. Trimming stripped 0 bases from V and 5 bases from J, with 10 bases between. The CDR3 extends over 14 amino acids. Germline CDR1 reads SGHTS; CDR2 reads YDEGEE. The source of the sample is a study of blood T cell repertoires in COVID-19. TCRdb's table, derived via immunoSEQ multiplex PCR, lists solely in-frame clones and lacks some. The table records around 360,000 clones, roughly 86% of them present only once. This chain links TRBV5-8 with TRBJ2-3; D is possibly TRBD1 (6 bases). The TCR sequence derives from a man in his forties in a cohort exposed to, infected with or recovered from COVID-19 (not recorded which). The sequenced sample was PBMCs or T cells enriched from blood (not recorded which). CDR3 nucleotides: TGTGCCAGCAGCTTGGCAGGGGTGGAAGATACGCAGTATTTT. Translation: CASSLAGVEDTQYF.